The present T cell receptor beta chain was sequenced within a study of cytomegalovirus exposure and HLA in healthy donors. The CDR3 sequence is 14 residues long. Per the germline V gene, CDR1 is SNHLY and CDR2 is FYNNEI. The ends were cut back, 5 bases at V and 2 bases at J, with 12 bases in the middle. Study findings and constraints: Reportedly, diagnosis of cytomegalovirus status by the classifier showed high specificity and sensitivity.

This PCR relied on a set of 60 Vbeta primers and 13 Jbeta primers. Libraries were prepared by immunoSEQ multiplex PCR; TCRdb keeps only in-frame clonotypes and omits some of them. Among 120,000 or so clones, over 60% were seen once, and the ten largest hold about 8%. About this clone: Its target is unknown.

Source material: PBMCs. This TCR derives from a middle-aged woman in good health and CMV-seropositive. The chain carries TRBV2 and TRBJ1-1; a possible D gene is TRBD1 (5 bases). CDR3 residues: CASSFDRLNTEAFF. The CDR3 bases are TGTGCCAGCAGTTTTGACAGACTTAACACTGAAGCTTTCTTT.